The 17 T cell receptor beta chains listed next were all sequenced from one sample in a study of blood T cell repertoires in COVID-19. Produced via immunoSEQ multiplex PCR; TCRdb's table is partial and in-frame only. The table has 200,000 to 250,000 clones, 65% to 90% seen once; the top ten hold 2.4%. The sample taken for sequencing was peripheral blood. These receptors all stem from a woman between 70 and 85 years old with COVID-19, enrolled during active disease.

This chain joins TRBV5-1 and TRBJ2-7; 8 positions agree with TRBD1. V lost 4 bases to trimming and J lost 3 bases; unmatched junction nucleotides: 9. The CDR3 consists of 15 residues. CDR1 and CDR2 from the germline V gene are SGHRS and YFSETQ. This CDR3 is CASSTAGTGIYEQYF. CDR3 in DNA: TGCGCCAGCAGCACCGCCGGGACAGGAATCTACGAGCAGTACTTC.

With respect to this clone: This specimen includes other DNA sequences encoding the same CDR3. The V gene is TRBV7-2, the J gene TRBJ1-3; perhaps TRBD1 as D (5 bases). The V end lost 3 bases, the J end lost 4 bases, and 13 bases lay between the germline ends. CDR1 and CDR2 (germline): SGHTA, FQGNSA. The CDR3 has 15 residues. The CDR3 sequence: CASSLGRDSGNTIYF. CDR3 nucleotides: TGTGCCAGCAGCTTGGGGAGGGACTCAGGAAACACCATATATTTT.

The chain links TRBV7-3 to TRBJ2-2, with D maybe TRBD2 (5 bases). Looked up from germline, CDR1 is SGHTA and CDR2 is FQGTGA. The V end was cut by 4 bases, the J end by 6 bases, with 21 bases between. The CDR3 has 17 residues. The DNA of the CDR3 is TGTGCCAGCAGCTCTAGCCCCCTCGCATGGGCCGCCGGGGAGCTGTTTTTT. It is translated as CASSSSPLAWAAGELFF.

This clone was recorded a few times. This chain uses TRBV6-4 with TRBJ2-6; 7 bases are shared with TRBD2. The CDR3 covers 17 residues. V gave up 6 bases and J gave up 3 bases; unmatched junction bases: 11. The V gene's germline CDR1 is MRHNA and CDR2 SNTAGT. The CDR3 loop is CASSERYGGIGANVLTF. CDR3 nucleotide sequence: TGTGCCAGCAGCGAACGCTACGGGGGGATTGGGGCCAACGTCCTGACTTTC.

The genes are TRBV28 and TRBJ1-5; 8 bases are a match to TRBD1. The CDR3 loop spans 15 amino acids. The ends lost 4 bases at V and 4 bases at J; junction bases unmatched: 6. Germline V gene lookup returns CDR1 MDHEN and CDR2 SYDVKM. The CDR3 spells CASSSSNRGNQPQHF. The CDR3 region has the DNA TGTGCCAGCAGTTCCTCAAACAGGGGGAATCAGCCCCAGCATTTT.

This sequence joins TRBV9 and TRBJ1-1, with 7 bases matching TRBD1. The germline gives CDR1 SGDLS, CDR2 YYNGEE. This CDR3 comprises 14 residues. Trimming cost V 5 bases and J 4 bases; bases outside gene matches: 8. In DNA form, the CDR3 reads TGTGCCAGCAGTTCCGGGACAGAGGGCACTGAAGCTTTCTTT. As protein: CASSSGTEGTEAFF.

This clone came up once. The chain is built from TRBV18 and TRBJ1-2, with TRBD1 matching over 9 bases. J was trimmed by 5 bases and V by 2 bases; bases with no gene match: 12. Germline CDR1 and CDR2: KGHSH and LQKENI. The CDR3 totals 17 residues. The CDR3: CASSPKRPGQGNYGYTF. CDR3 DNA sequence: TGTGCCAGCTCACCAAAAAGGCCGGGACAGGGAAATTATGGCTACACCTTC.

The CDR3 DNA reads as TGTGCCAGCAGCCCCCTGACAGGGAGCACTGAAGCTTTCTTT. This codes for CASSPLTGSTEAFF. The chain links TRBV7-8 to TRBJ1-1; TRBD1 aligns across 7 bases. The CDR3 runs to 14 residues. After removal of 5 bases from V and 4 bases from J, the junction contained 7 bases not matched to a gene. The germline V gene has CDR1 SGHVS and CDR2 FQNEAQ.

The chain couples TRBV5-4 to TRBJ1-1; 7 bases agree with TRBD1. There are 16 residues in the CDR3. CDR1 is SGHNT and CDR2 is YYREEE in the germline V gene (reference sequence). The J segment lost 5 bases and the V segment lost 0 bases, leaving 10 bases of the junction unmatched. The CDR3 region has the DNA TGTGCCAGCAGCTTGGCGGTTGCAGGGGGTTGGACTGAAGCTTTCTTT. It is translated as CASSLAVAGGWTEAFF.

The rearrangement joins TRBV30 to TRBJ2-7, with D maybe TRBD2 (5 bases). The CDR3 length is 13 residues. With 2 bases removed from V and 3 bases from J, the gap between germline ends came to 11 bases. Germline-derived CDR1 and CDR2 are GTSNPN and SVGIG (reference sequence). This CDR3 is CAWSLLEGYEQYF. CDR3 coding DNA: TGTGCCTGGAGTCTCCTAGAGGGCTACGAGCAGTACTTC.

The CDR3 nucleotides read TGTGCCAGCAGCAAGGACAGGGTTCCCAACGAGCAGTACTTC. Translated: CASSKDRVPNEQYF. The chain recombines TRBV7-3 with TRBJ2-7; the match to TRBD1 covers 8 bases. The CDR3 consists of 14 residues. The ends lost 5 bases at V and 5 bases at J; junction bases unmatched: 8. The germline V gene encodes CDR1 SGHTA and CDR2 FQGTGA.

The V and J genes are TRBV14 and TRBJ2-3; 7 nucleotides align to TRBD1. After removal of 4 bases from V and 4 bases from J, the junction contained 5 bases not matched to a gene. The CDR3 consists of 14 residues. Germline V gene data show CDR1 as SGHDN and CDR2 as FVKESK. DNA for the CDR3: TGTGCCAGCAGCCGACGACAGGGCGCAGATACGCAGTATTTT. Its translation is CASSRRQGADTQYF.

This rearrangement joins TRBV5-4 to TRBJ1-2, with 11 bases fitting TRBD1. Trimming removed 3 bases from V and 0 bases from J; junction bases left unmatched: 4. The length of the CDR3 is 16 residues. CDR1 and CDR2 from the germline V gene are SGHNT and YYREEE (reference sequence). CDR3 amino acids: CASSWDRGFSNYGYTF. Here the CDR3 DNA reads TGTGCCAGCAGCTGGGACAGGGGGTTCTCTAACTATGGCTACACCTTC.

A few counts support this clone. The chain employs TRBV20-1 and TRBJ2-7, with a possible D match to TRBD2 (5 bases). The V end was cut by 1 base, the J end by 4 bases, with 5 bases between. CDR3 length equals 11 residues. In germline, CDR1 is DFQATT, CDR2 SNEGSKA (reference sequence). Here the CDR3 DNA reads TGCAGTGCTAGAGCGGGATACGAGCAGTACTTC. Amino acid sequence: CSARAGYEQYF.

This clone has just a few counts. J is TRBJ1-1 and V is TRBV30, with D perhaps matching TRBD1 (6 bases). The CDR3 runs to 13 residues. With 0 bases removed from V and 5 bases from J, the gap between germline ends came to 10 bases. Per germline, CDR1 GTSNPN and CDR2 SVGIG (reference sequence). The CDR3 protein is CAWSVLGATEAFF. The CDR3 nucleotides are TGTGCCTGGAGTGTACTGGGGGCGACTGAAGCTTTCTTT.

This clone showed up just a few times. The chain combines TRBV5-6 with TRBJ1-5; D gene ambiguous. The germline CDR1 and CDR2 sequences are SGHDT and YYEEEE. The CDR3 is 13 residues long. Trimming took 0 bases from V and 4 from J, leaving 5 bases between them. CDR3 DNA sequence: TGTGCCAGCAGCTTGGCCGCGAATCAGCCCCAGCATTTT. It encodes CASSLAANQPQHF.

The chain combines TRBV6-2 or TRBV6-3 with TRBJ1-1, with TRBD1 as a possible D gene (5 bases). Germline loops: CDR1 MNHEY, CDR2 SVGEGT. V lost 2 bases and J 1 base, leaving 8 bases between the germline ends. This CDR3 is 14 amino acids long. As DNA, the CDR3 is TGTGCCAGCAGTTACCGACAGACGAACACTGAAGCTTTCTTT. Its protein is CASSYRQTNTEAFF.